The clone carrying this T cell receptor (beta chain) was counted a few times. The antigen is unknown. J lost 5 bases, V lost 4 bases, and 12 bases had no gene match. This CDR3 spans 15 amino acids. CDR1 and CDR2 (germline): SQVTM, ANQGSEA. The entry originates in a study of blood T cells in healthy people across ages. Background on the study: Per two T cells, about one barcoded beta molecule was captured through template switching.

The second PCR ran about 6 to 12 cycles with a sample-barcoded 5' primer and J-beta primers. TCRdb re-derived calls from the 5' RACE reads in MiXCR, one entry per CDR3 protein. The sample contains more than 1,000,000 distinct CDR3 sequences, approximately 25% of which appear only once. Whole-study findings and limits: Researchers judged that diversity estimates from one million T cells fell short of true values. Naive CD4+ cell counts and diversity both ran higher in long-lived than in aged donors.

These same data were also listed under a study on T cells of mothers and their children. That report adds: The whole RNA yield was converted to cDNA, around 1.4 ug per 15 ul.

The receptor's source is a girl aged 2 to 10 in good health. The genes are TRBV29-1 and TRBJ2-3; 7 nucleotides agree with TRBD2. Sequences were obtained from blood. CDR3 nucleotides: TGCAGCGTTGGTACGGCGGGAGTGGGCATAGATACGCAGTATTTT. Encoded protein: CSVGTAGVGIDTQYF.